Listed below are T cell receptor beta chains from one sample, sequenced in a study of blood T cell repertoires in COVID-19. The assay was immunoSEQ multiplex PCR, and TCRdb's table has in-frame clones only and misses some. Among roughly 16,000 clones, around 90% were seen once, and the ten largest hold roughly 2.6%. Input material: peripheral blood. Receptors were obtained from a human donor in a cohort sampled during active COVID-19. Each CDR3 is given with its conserved first and last residue. The D gene is left open where the match is weak.

d_gene: TRBD2
v_gene: TRBV24-1
j_gene: TRBJ2-3
CDR3aa: CATSGPSGNTDTQYF
CDR3nt: TGTGCCACCAGTGGCCCTAGCGGGAACACAGATACGCAGTATTTT

d_gene: TRBD1
v_gene: TRBV19
j_gene: TRBJ2-2
CDR3aa: CASSKVDRGYTGELFF
CDR3nt: TGTGCCAGTAGTAAAGTTGACAGGGGATACACCGGGGAGCTGTTTTTT

d_gene: TRBD2
v_gene: TRBV5-1
j_gene: TRBJ2-3
CDR3aa: CASSFYGPSGAYTDTQYF
CDR3nt: TGCGCCAGCAGCTTTTATGGTCCTAGCGGGGCTTACACAGATACGCAGTATTTT

d_gene: TRBD1
v_gene: TRBV27
j_gene: TRBJ1-1
CDR3aa: CASSIRQGGYTEAFF
CDR3nt: TGTGCCAGCAGTATTAGACAGGGGGGGTACACTGAAGCTTTCTTT

d_gene: NA
v_gene: TRBV7-2
j_gene: TRBJ2-1
CDR3aa: CASSLEGGRQFF
CDR3nt: TGTGCCAGCAGCTTAGAAGGGGGAAGGCAGTTCTTC

d_gene: TRBD1
v_gene: TRBV29-1
j_gene: TRBJ2-5
CDR3aa: CSVEPTGAQETQYF
CDR3nt: TGCAGCGTTGAACCGACAGGGGCCCAAGAGACCCAGTACTTC

d_gene: TRBD1
v_gene: TRBV7-2
j_gene: TRBJ1-1
CDR3aa: CASSSDRGIIGTEAFF
CDR3nt: TGTGCCAGCAGCTCGGACAGGGGGATTATTGGCACTGAAGCTTTCTTT

d_gene: TRBD1
v_gene: TRBV6-4
j_gene: TRBJ1-6
CDR3aa: CASSVGTAYNSPLHF
CDR3nt: TGTGCCAGCAGTGTAGGGACAGCCTATAATTCACCCCTCCACTTT

d_gene: NA
v_gene: TRBV7-9
j_gene: TRBJ1-1
CDR3aa: CASSLTKNTEAFF
CDR3nt: TGTGCCAGCAGCTTGACAAAAAACACTGAAGCTTTCTTT

d_gene: TRBD2
v_gene: TRBV7-9
j_gene: TRBJ2-1
CDR3aa: CASSPGTFAGLAAYNEQFF
CDR3nt: TGTGCCAGCAGCCCGGGGACGTTTGCCGGACTAGCGGCCTACAATGAGCAGTTCTTC

d_gene: NA
v_gene: TRBV3-1/TRBV3-2
j_gene: TRBJ2-7
CDR3aa: CASSHYYEQYF
CDR3nt: TGTGCCAGCAGCCATTACTACGAGCAGTACTTC

d_gene: NA
v_gene: TRBV5-1
j_gene: TRBJ1-3
CDR3aa: CASSLNFGKGNTIYF
CDR3nt: TGCGCCAGCAGCTTGAATTTCGGGAAAGGAAACACCATATATTTT

d_gene: TRBD1
v_gene: TRBV4-1
j_gene: TRBJ2-7
CDR3aa: CASSQGTGSFSYEQYF
CDR3nt: TGCGCCAGCAGCCAGGGGACAGGGAGCTTCTCCTACGAGCAGTACTTC